One and the same sample provided the 3 T cell receptor beta chains below, sequenced in a study of Tregs in tolerant kidney transplant recipients. Using immunoSEQ multiplex PCR, the repertoire was profiled, and TCRdb retains in-frame clones only, with some absent. The sample has 30,000 or so clones. The sequenced sample was CD8+ T cells from blood, obtained before the transplant. The receptors were gathered from a human donor who received a combined kidney and bone marrow transplant.

Regarding this clone: The read terminates 3 residues before the CDR3 end, so the remaining end is supplied by the germline J gene. V gene TRBV7-3 combines with J gene TRBJ2-7; D possibly corresponds to TRBD2 (5 bases). Germline-derived CDR1 and CDR2 are SGHTA and FQGTGA. The CDR3 totals 12 residues. V lost 5 bases and J 6 bases, leaving 11 bases between the germline ends. CDR3 protein: CASSGSLGEQYF. Incomplete CDR3 DNA: TGTGCCAGCAGCGGATCACTAGGCGAG. The full variable domain, its missing parts supplied by reference TRBV7-3 and TRBJ2-7, is GAGVSQTPSNKVTEKGKYVELRCDPISGHTALYWYRQSLGQGPEFLIYFQGTGAADDSGLPNDRFFAVRPEGSVSTLKIQRTERGDSAVYLCASSGSLGEQYFGPGTRLTVT.

With regard to this clone: The read stops 3 residues short of the end of the CDR3; the missing end is completed from the germline J gene. The chain combines TRBV7-9 with TRBJ2-3; TRBD1 is a possible D gene (5 bases). The germline V gene has CDR1 SEHNR and CDR2 FQNEAQ (reference sequence). The CDR3 has 15 amino acids. V lost 4 bases, J lost 0 bases, and 11 bases lay in between. The DNA read from the CDR3 is TGTGCCAGCAGCTCGACAGTCCCTAGCACAGATACG. This codes for CASSSTVPSTDT. From start to end, the CDR3 is CASSSTVPSTDTQYF.

Turning to this clone: The CDR3 end is not reached by the read, which stops 3 residues before it; the germline J gene fills it in. This chain joins TRBV6-2 or TRBV6-3 and TRBJ2-7, with 10 positions matching TRBD2. From germline, CDR1 is MNHEY and CDR2 SVGEGT. Trimming removed 2 bases from V and 4 bases from J; junction bases left unmatched: 5. The length of the CDR3 is 15 residues. CDR3 DNA, as far as it was read: TGTGCCAGCAGTTACCCAGCGGGAGGGGATTACGAG. Translated, it gives CASSYPAGGDYE. The full CDR3 sequence reads CASSYPAGGDYEQYF.